This T cell receptor beta chain emerged from a study of T cell changes during pregnancy in multiple sclerosis. Trimming shortened V by 3 bases and J by 3 bases, and 7 bases separated the two germline ends. Germline-derived CDR1 and CDR2 are SGHTA and FQGNSA. This CDR3 has 13 residues. Sequencing was performed with immunoSEQ multiplex PCR; in TCRdb, only in-frame clones are kept and a portion is missing. The repertoire holds approximately 59,000 clones, under 95% seen once, with approximately 1.5% in the top ten. The chain uses TRBV7-2 and TRBJ2-3; no clear D. The sample consisted of peripheral blood, taken in the third trimester of pregnancy. This TCR was recovered from a female donor in good health, enrolled as a control in a pregnancy study. The CDR3, as DNA: TGTGCCAGCAGCTTTCCTAGGACAGATACGCAGTATTTT. Translation: CASSFPRTDTQYF.